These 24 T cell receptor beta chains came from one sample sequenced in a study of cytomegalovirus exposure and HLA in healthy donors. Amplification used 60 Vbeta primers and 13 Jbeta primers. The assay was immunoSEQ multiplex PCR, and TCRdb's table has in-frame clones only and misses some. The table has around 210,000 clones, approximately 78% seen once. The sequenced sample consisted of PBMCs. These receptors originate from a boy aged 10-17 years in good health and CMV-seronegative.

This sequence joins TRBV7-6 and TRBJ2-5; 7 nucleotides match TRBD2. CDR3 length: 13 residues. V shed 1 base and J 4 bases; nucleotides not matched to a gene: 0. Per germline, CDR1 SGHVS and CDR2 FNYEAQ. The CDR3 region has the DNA TGTGCCAGCAGCTTAGGCGGGAGAGAGACCCAGTACTTC. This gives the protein CASSLGGRETQYF.

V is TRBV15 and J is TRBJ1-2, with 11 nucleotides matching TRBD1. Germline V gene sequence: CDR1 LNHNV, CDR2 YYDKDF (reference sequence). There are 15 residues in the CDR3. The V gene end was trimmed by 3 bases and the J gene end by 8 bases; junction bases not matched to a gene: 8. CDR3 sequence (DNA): TGTGCCACCAGCAGGGACAGGGGGCTCGGGAAGGGCTACACCTTC. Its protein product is CATSRDRGLGKGYTF.

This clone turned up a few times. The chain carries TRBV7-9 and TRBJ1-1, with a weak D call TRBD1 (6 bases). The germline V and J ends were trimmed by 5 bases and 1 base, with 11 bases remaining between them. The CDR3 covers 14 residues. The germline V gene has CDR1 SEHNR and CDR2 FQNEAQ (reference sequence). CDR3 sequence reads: CASSKQGRNTEAFF. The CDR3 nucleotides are TGTGCCAGCAGCAAACAGGGAAGGAACACTGAAGCTTTCTTT.

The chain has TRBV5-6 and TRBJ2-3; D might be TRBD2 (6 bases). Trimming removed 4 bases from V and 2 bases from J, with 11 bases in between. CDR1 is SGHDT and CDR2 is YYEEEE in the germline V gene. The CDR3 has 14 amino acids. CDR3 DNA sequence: TGTGCCAGCAGCCTCGGGACTTACACAGATACGCAGTATTTT. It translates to CASSLGTYTDTQYF.

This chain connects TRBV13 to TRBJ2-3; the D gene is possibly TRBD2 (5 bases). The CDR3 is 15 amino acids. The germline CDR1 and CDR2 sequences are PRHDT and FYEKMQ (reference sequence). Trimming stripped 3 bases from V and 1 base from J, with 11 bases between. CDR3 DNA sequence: TGTGCCAGCAGCTTGAGGGCAGTGGGCACAGATACGCAGTATTTT. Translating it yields CASSLRAVGTDTQYF.

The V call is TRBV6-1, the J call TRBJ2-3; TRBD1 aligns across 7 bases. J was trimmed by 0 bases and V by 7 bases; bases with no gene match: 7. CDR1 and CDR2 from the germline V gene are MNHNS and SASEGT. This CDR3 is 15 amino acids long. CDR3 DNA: TGTGCCAGCAAAGGCAGGGGGATTAGCACAGATACGCAGTATTTT. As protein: CASKGRGISTDTQYF.

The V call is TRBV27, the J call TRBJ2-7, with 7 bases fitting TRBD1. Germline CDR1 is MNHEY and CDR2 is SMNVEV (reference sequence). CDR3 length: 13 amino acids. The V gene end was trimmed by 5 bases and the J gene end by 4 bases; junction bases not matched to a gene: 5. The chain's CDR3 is CASSPATGYEQYF. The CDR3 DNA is TGTGCCAGCAGTCCCGCGACAGGGTACGAGCAGTACTTC.

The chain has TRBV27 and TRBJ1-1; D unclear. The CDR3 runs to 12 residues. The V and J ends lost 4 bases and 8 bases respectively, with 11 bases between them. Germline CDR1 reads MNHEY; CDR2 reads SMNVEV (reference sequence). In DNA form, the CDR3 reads TGTGCCAGCAGTTCCCCGCCACTGGAAGCTTTCTTT. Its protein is CASSSPPLEAFF.

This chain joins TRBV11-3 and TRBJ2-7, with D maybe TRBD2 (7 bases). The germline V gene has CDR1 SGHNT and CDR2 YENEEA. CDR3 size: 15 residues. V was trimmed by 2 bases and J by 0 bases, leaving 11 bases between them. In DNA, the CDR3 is TGTGCCAGCAGCTTAATCGGGGGGCCCTCCTACGAGCAGTACTTC. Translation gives CASSLIGGPSYEQYF.

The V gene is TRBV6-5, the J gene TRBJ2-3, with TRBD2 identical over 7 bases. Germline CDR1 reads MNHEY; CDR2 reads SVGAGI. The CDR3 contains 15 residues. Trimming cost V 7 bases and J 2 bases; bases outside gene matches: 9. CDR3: CASKPGRDDTDTQYF. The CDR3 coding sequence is TGTGCCAGCAAACCTGGGAGGGATGACACAGATACGCAGTATTTT.

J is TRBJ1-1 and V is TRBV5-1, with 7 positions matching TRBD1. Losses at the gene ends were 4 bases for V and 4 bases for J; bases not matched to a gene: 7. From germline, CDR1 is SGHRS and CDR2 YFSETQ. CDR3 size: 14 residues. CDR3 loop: CASSTGTVLTEAFF. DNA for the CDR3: TGCGCCAGCAGCACAGGGACAGTTCTCACTGAAGCTTTCTTT.

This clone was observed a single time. CDR3 region: CASSFQPAGGPTDTQYF. The DNA of the CDR3 is TGTGCCAGCAGCTTTCAACCAGCGGGAGGGCCCACAGATACGCAGTATTTT. J is TRBJ2-3 and V is TRBV11-3, with 10 bases that match TRBD2. The CDR3 is 17 amino acids. The V gene end was trimmed by 3 bases and the J gene end by 2 bases; junction bases not matched to a gene: 8. The germline CDR1 and CDR2 sequences are SGHNT and YENEEA.

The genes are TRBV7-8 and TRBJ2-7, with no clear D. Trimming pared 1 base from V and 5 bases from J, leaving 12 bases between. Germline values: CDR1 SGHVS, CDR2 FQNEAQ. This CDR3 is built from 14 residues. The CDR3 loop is CASSLGGSKHEQYF. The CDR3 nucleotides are TGTGCCAGCAGCTTAGGAGGATCTAAGCACGAGCAGTACTTC.

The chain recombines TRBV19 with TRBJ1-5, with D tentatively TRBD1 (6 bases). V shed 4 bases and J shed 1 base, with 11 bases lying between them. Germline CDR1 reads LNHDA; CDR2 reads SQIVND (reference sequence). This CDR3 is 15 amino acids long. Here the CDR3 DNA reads TGTGCCAGTAGTAGACAGGACTTCAGCAATCAGCCCCAGCATTTT. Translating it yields CASSRQDFSNQPQHF.

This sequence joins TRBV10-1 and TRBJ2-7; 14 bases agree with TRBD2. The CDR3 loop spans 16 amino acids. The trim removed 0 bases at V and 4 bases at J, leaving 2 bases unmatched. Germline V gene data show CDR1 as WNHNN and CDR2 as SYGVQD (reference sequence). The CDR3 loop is CASSESRTSGRYEQYF. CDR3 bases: TGCGCCAGCAGTGAGTCTAGGACTAGCGGGAGGTACGAGCAGTACTTC.

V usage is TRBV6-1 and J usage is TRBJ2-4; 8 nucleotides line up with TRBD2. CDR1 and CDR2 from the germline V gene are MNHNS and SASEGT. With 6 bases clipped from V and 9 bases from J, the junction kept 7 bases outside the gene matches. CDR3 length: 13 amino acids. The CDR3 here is CASSERERGIQYF. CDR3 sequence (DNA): TGTGCCAGCAGCGAGCGGGAGCGAGGCATTCAGTACTTC.

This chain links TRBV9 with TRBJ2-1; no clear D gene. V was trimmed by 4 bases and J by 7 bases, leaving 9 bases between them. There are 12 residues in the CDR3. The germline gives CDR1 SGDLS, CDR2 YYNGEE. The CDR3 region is CASSQRRNEQFF. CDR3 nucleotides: TGTGCCAGCAGCCAGAGGCGGAATGAGCAGTTCTTC. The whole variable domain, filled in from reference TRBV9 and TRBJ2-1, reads DSGVTQTPKHLITATGQRVTLRCSPRSGDLSVYWYQQSLDQGLQFLIQYYNGEERAKGNILERFSAQQFPDLHSELNLSSLELGDSALYFCASSQRRNEQFFGPGTRLTVL.

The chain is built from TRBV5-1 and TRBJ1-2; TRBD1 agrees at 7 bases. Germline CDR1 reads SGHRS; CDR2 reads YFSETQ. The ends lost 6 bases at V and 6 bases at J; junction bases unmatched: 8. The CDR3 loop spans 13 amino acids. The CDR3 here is CASKGTEGDGYTF. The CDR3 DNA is TGCGCCAGCAAGGGGACAGAAGGGGATGGCTACACCTTC.

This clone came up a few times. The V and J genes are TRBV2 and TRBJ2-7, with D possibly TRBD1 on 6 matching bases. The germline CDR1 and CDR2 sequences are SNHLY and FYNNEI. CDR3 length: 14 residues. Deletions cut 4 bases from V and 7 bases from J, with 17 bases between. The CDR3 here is CASSVTGQIWEQYF. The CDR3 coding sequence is TGTGCCAGCAGTGTGACCGGACAGATTTGGGAGCAGTACTTC.

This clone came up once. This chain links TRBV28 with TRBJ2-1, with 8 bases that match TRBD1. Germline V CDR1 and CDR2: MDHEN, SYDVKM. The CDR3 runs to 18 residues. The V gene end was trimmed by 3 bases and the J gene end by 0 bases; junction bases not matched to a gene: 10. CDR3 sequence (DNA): TGTGCCAGCAGTTTCCAACGGGACAGGCCGAGCTCCTACAATGAGCAGTTCTTC. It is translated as CASSFQRDRPSSYNEQFF.

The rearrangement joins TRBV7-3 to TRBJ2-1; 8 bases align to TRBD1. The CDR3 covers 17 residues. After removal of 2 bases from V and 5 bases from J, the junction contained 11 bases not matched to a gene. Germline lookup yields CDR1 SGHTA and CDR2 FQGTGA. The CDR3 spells CASSLFRIQGDHNEQFF. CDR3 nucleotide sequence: TGTGCCAGCAGCTTATTTCGTATACAGGGGGACCACAATGAGCAGTTCTTC.

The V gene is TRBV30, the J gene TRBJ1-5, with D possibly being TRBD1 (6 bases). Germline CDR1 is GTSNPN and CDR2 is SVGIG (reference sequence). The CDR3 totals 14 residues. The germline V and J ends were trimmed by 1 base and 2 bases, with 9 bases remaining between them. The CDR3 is CAWSAHRGNQPQHF. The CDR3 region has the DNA TGTGCCTGGAGTGCCCACAGGGGCAATCAGCCCCAGCATTTT.

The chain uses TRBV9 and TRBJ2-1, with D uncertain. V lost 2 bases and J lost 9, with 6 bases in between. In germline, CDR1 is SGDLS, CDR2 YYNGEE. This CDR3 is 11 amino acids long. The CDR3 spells CASSVRAEQFF. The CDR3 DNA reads TGTGCCAGCAGCGTTAGAGCTGAGCAGTTCTTC.

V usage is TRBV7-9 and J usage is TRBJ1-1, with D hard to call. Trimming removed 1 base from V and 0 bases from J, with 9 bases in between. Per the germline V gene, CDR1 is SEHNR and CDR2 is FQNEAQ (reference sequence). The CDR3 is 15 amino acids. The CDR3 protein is CASSLGGAMNTEAFF. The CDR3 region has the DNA TGTGCCAGCAGCTTAGGCGGAGCTATGAACACTGAAGCTTTCTTT.